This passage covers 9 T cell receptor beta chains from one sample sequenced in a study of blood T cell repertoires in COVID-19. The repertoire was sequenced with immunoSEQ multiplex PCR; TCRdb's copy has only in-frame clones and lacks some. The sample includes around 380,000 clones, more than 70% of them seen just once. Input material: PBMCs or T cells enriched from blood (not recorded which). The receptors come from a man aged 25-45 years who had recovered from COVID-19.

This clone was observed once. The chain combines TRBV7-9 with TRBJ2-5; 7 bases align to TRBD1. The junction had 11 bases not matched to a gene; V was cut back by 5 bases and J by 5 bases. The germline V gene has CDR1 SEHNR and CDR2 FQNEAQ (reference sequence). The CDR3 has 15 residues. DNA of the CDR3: TGTGCCAGCAGCCGACAACAGGGGAAATATGAGACCCAGTACTTC. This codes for CASSRQQGKYETQYF.

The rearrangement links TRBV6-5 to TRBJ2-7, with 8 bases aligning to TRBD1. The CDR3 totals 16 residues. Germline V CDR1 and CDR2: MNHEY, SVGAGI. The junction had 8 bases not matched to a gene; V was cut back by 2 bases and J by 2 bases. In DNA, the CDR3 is TGTGCCAGCAGTTACGCCGACAGGGGTCTAGCCTACGAGCAGTACTTC. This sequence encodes CASSYADRGLAYEQYF.

The CDR3 is CASRSTGLDQPQHF. CDR3 DNA: TGTGCCAGCAGATCGACAGGGCTGGATCAGCCCCAGCATTTT. J is TRBJ1-5 and V is TRBV6-5; 7 nucleotides match TRBD1. From germline, CDR1 is MNHEY and CDR2 SVGAGI. The CDR3 extends over 14 amino acids. Germline trimming cut 6 bases from V and 5 bases from J; bases unmatched to any gene: 7.

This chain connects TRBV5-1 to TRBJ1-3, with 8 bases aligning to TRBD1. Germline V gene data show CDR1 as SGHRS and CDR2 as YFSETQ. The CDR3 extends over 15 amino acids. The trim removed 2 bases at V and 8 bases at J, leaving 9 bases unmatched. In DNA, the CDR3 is TGCGCCAGCAGCTTAGCGGGACAGGTGGGGGACACCATATATTTT. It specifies CASSLAGQVGDTIYF. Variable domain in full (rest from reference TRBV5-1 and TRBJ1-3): KAGVTQTPRYLIKTRGQQVTLSCSPISGHRSVSWYQQTPGQGLQFLFEYFSETQRNKGNFPGRFSGRQFSNSRSEMNVSTLELGDSALYLCASSLAGQVGDTIYFGEGSWLTVV.

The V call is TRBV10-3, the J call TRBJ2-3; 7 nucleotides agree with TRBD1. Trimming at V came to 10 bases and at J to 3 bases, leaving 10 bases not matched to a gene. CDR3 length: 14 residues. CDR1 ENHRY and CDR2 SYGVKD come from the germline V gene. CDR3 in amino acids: CATSTGMGTDTQYF. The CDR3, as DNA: TGTGCCACCTCGACAGGGATGGGGACAGATACGCAGTATTTT.

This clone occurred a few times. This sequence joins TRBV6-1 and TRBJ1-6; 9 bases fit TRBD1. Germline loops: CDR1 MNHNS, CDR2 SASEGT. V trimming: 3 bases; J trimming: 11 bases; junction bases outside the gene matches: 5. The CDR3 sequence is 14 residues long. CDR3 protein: CASSDPGTGPPLHF. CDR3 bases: TGTGCCAGCAGTGACCCCGGGACAGGGCCACCCCTCCACTTT.

Here the CDR3 DNA reads TGTGCCAGTAGTTCGGTAGGGGTAAATCAGCCCCAGCATTTT. Protein: CASSSVGVNQPQHF. The chain carries TRBV19 and TRBJ1-5, with D perhaps TRBD1 (5 bases). The CDR3 length is 14 residues. Germline V gene lookup returns CDR1 LNHDA and CDR2 SQIVND (reference sequence). Trimming cost V 5 bases and J 4 bases, with 12 bases left between them.

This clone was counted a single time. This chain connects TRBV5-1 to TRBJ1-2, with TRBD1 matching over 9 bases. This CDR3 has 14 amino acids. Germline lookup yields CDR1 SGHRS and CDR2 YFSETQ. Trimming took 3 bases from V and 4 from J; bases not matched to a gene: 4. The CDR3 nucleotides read TGCGCCAGCAGCTCAGGACAGGGGACCTATGGCTACACCTTC. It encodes CASSSGQGTYGYTF.

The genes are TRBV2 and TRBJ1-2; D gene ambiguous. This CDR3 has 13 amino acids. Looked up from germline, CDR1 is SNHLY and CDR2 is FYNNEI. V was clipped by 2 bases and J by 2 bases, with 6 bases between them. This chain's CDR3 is CASSEIQNYGYTF. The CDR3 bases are TGTGCCAGCAGTGAAATACAGAACTATGGCTACACCTTC. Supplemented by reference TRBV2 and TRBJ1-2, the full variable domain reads EPEVTQTPSHQVTQMGQEVILRCVPISNHLYFYWYRQILGQKVEFLVSFYNNEISEKSEIFDDQFSVERPDGSNFTLKIRSTKLEDSAMYFCASSEIQNYGYTFGSGTRLTVV.